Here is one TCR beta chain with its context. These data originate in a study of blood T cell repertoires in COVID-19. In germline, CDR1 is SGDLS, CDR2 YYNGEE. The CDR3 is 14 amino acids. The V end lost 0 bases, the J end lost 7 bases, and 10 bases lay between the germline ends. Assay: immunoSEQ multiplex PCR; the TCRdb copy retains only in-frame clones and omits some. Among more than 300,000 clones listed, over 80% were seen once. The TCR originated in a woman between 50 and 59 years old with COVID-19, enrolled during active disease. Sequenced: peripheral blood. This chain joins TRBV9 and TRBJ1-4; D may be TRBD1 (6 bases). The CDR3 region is CASSVDRVSEKLFF. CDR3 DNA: TGTGCCAGCAGCGTAGACAGGGTTAGTGAAAAACTGTTTTTT.